Below, 29 T cell receptor beta chains from the same sample are listed, as sequenced in a study of shared clonotypes between healthy human individuals. The data were produced by immunoSEQ multiplex PCR, yet TCRdb's version contains in-frame clones alone and is incomplete. The sample contains about 470,000 clones, roughly 80% of which appear only once. Sequencing was performed on PBMCs. All receptors come from a woman aged 40-49 years in good health. Some clones in this sample may be carry-over from other donors' samples.

The chain uses TRBV29-1 and TRBJ2-1; 9 bases align to TRBD1. The CDR3 totals 15 residues. The ends lost 3 bases at V and 6 bases at J; junction bases unmatched: 9. Germline loops: CDR1 SQVTM, CDR2 ANQGSEA. Written as DNA, the CDR3 is TGCAGCGTTGAGGGATCCGGGACAGGGCGCAATGAGCAGTTCTTC. This codes for CSVEGSGTGRNEQFF.

The CDR3 is CSVEDLTGAGGSNEQFF. As DNA, the CDR3 is TGCAGCGTTGAAGATCTTACTGGGGCGGGAGGTTCCAATGAGCAGTTCTTC. The chain recombines TRBV29-1 with TRBJ2-1; 8 nucleotides agree with TRBD2. CDR3 length: 17 residues. V shed 0 bases and J 6 bases; nucleotides not matched to a gene: 13. CDR1 and CDR2 from the germline V gene are SQVTM and ANQGSEA.

This chain links TRBV28 with TRBJ2-3; perhaps TRBD2 as D (6 bases). V was clipped by 8 bases and J by 8 bases, with 17 bases between them. Germline V gives CDR1 MDHEN, CDR2 SYDVKM. The CDR3 is 13 residues long. The CDR3 sequence: CASGSGYTGTQYF. CDR3 coding DNA: TGTGCCAGCGGTAGCGGCTACACGGGTACGCAGTATTTT.

The chain recombines TRBV18 with TRBJ2-3, with 8 positions matching TRBD1. The junction had 5 bases not matched to a gene; V was cut back by 4 bases and J by 2 bases. This CDR3 spans 15 amino acids. The germline CDR1 and CDR2 sequences are KGHSH and LQKENI. The CDR3 region has the DNA TGTGCCAGCTCACTCAGGACAGGGAACACAGATACGCAGTATTTT. This encodes CASSLRTGNTDTQYF.

This clone was counted once. This chain links TRBV7-2 with TRBJ2-5, with unresolved D. The germline gives CDR1 SGHTA, CDR2 FQGNSA. The CDR3 consists of 14 residues. V was shortened by 5 bases and J by 0 bases, with 10 bases between the two germline ends. The CDR3 DNA follows: TGTGCCAGCAGCCCGGGCGGATACCAAGAGACCCAGTACTTC. Its protein product is CASSPGGYQETQYF.

V gene TRBV5-4 combines with J gene TRBJ2-2, with D perhaps TRBD1 (6 bases). There are 14 residues in the CDR3. Germline CDR1 SGHNT, CDR2 YYREEE (reference sequence). V was trimmed by 4 bases and J by 4 bases, leaving 11 bases between them. The CDR3 coding sequence is TGTGCCAGCAGCCGAGAGACAGGCACCGGGGAGCTGTTTTTT. This encodes CASSRETGTGELFF.

The rearrangement joins TRBV6-1 to TRBJ1-5; D perhaps matches TRBD1 (6 bases). Trimming removed 4 bases at V and 6 bases at J, with 16 bases between. Germline V lookup: CDR1 MNHNS, CDR2 SASEGT. The CDR3 is made up of 15 amino acids. CDR3 sequence (DNA): TGTGCCAGCAGTGGCCCGGGGGCCCGGAGTCAGCCCCAGCATTTT. Encoded protein: CASSGPGARSQPQHF.

The CDR3 is CASQWTMNTEAFF. The CDR3 DNA sequence: TGTGCCTCCCAATGGACAATGAACACTGAAGCTTTCTTT. J is TRBJ1-1 and V is TRBV15, with D possibly being TRBD1 (5 bases). The germline gives CDR1 LNHNV, CDR2 YYDKDF (reference sequence). V was cut by 11 bases and J by 0 bases, with 13 bases left in between. This CDR3 is 13 amino acids long.

V and J are TRBV25-1 and TRBJ2-1; a weak D match, TRBD2 (5 bases). In germline, CDR1 is MGHDK, CDR2 SYGVNS. Trimming left V 4 bases short and J 2 bases short, with 9 bases between. The CDR3 is 14 residues long. Here the CDR3 reads CASSVPSTYNEQFF. The DNA of the CDR3 is TGTGCCAGCAGTGTCCCTAGCACCTACAATGAGCAGTTCTTC.

This clone was detected a few times. V is TRBV5-1 and J is TRBJ2-6; D may correspond to TRBD1 or TRBD2 (5 bases each). Germline V CDR1 and CDR2: SGHRS, YFSETQ. V lost 0 bases and J 4 bases, leaving 14 bases between the germline ends. This CDR3 spans 17 amino acids. The CDR3 here is CASSLEGTPGGANVLTF. CDR3 DNA sequence: TGCGCCAGCAGCTTGGAAGGGACCCCTGGAGGGGCCAACGTCCTGACTTTC.

The rearrangement uses TRBV27 and TRBJ2-1, with 9 nucleotides matching TRBD1. This CDR3 comprises 14 residues. Germline trimming cut 5 bases from V and 2 bases from J; bases unmatched to any gene: 1. Per the germline V gene, CDR1 is MNHEY and CDR2 is SMNVEV (reference sequence). CDR3 sequence reads: CASSGTGTYNEQFF. In DNA form, the CDR3 reads TGTGCCAGCAGTGGGACAGGGACCTACAATGAGCAGTTCTTC.

This CDR3 is CSVEIAAASSYNEQFF. CDR3 nucleotide sequence: TGCAGCGTTGAAATCGCAGCGGCCAGCTCCTACAATGAGCAGTTCTTC. This chain uses TRBV29-1 with TRBJ2-1; tentatively, D is TRBD2 (5 bases). CDR3 length: 16 amino acids. Deletions cut 2 bases from V and 0 bases from J, with 14 bases between. In germline, CDR1 is SQVTM, CDR2 ANQGSEA.

The J gene is TRBJ2-1, the V gene TRBV7-2, with 11 bases aligning to TRBD2. This CDR3 is 13 amino acids long. The ends lost 4 bases at V and 8 bases at J; junction bases unmatched: 1. Germline assignment: CDR1 SGHTA and CDR2 FQGNSA. The CDR3 protein is CASSWGLADEQFF. In DNA, the CDR3 is TGTGCCAGCAGCTGGGGACTAGCGGATGAGCAGTTCTTC. The complete variable domain, with remaining parts taken from reference TRBV7-2 and TRBJ2-1, reads GAGVSQSPSNKVTEKGKDVELRCDPISGHTALYWYRQSLGQGLEFLIYFQGNSAPDKSGLPSDRFSAERTGGSVSTLTIQRTQQEDSAVYLCASSWGLADEQFFGPGTRLTVL.

This chain connects TRBV7-2 to TRBJ2-1, with TRBD2 matching over 8 bases. The CDR3 has 18 residues. Germline V lookup: CDR1 SGHTA, CDR2 FQGNSA. Trimming took 1 base from V and 7 from J; bases not matched to a gene: 15. Here the CDR3 reads CASSLEVINRGRRNEQFF. The CDR3 nucleotides are TGTGCCAGCAGCTTAGAAGTCATCAACCGCGGGAGGCGGAATGAGCAGTTCTTC.

The chain links TRBV2 to TRBJ2-1; 13 positions match TRBD2. CDR1 and CDR2 (germline): SNHLY, FYNNEI. CDR3 length: 13 residues. V lost 1 base to trimming and J lost 12 bases; unmatched junction nucleotides: 0. The CDR3 DNA reads as TGTGCCAGCAGTGAAGGACTAGCGGGAGGGCAGTTCTTC. Its translation: CASSEGLAGGQFF.

This chain joins TRBV5-1 and TRBJ2-5, with D hard to call. The assigned J gene may be wrong: the sequence end matches TRBJ2-7 better. The CDR3 is 13 residues long. Germline CDR1 is SGHRS and CDR2 is YFSETQ. The CDR3 reads CASSEDTHYEQYF. In nucleotides, the CDR3 is TGCGCCAGCAGCGAAGACACCCACTACGAGCAGTACTTC.

The chain uses TRBV5-4 and TRBJ1-2; weak D call: TRBD1 (5 bases). The CDR3 loop spans 13 amino acids. Trimming pared 1 base from V and 7 bases from J, leaving 11 bases between. CDR1 and CDR2 from the germline V gene are SGHNT and YYREEE (reference sequence). The CDR3 region is CASSLPGEAGYTF. In DNA, the CDR3 is TGTGCCAGCAGCTTGCCGGGGGAGGCTGGCTACACCTTC. The full variable domain, in which reference TRBV5-4 and TRBJ1-2 provide the parts outside the CDR3, is ETGVTQSPTHLIKTRGQQVTLRCSSQSGHNTVSWYQQALGQGPQFIFQYYREEENGRGNFPPRFSGLQFPNYSSELNVNALELDDSALYLCASSLPGEAGYTFGSGTRLTVV.

V and J are TRBV30 and TRBJ1-4; D unclear. The CDR3 is made up of 15 amino acids. Germline assignment: CDR1 GTSNPN and CDR2 SVGIG (reference sequence). V was cut by 4 bases and J by 5 bases, with 17 bases left in between. CDR3 sequence: CAWKWHRRANEKLFF. DNA for the CDR3: TGTGCCTGGAAATGGCACCGCCGGGCCAATGAAAAACTGTTTTTT.

V gene TRBV4-3 combines with J gene TRBJ1-2; D uncertain. This CDR3 is 15 amino acids long. In germline, CDR1 is LGHNA, CDR2 YSLEER. The V gene lost 1 base and the J gene lost 3 bases, with 12 bases spanning the gap. The CDR3 here is CASSQGLGGYYGYTF. The CDR3 region has the DNA TGCGCCAGCAGCCAAGGTCTGGGCGGATACTATGGCTACACCTTC.

The V call is TRBV6-1, the J call TRBJ2-5; tentatively, D is TRBD1 (6 bases). Trimming stripped 5 bases from V and 1 base from J, with 11 bases between. The CDR3 loop spans 14 amino acids. Germline V gene sequence: CDR1 MNHNS, CDR2 SASEGT. The CDR3 sequence is CASSPRGSQETQYF. The CDR3, as DNA: TGTGCCAGCAGTCCCAGGGGTTCCCAAGAGACCCAGTACTTC.

The CDR3 sequence: CAISGTSGNEQFF. CDR3 in DNA: TGTGCCATCAGTGGGACTAGCGGGAATGAGCAGTTCTTC. The chain couples TRBV10-3 to TRBJ2-1, with 11 bases matching TRBD2. CDR1 is ENHRY and CDR2 is SYGVKD in the germline V gene. The CDR3 has 13 residues. V lost 4 bases, J lost 7 bases, and 0 bases stayed unmatched.

The V call is TRBV7-4, the J call TRBJ2-7; 8 bases map to TRBD1. V lost 4 bases to trimming and J lost 3 bases; unmatched junction nucleotides: 14. Germline CDR1 and CDR2: SGHVT and SQSDAQ. This CDR3 comprises 17 residues. The CDR3 sequence: CASSSLTLGTGYYEQYF. Here the CDR3 DNA reads TGTGCCAGCAGCTCGTTAACCCTCGGGACAGGTTACTACGAGCAGTACTTC.

Concerning this clone: This CDR3 is also generated by other DNA sequences in the sample. V usage is TRBV27 and J usage is TRBJ2-7; TRBD1 matches 9 bases. Per the germline V gene, CDR1 is MNHEY and CDR2 is SMNVEV (reference sequence). J lost 0 bases, V lost 6 bases, and 6 bases had no gene match. The CDR3 covers 15 residues. CDR3 DNA sequence: TGTGCCAGCAGCCCCGGGACAGGGCCCTCCTACGAGCAGTACTTC. It translates to CASSPGTGPSYEQYF.

The chain carries TRBV7-9 and TRBJ2-2; 15 bases are a match to TRBD2. The CDR3 contains 19 residues. J gave up 4 bases and V 5 bases, and 11 bases lay outside the gene matches. The germline V gene has CDR1 SEHNR and CDR2 FQNEAQ (reference sequence). CDR3 bases: TGTGCCAGCAGCAGCATTAGTGGGGGACTAGCGGGAGGCACCGGGGAGCTGTTTTTT. This codes for CASSSISGGLAGGTGELFF. The full variable domain, with the rest looked up from reference TRBV7-9 and TRBJ2-2, is DTGVSQNPRHKITKRGQNVTFRCDPISEHNRLYWYRQTLGQGPEFLTYFQNEAQLEKSRLLSDRFSAERPKGSFSTLEIQRTEQGDSAMYLCASSSISGGLAGGTGELFFGEGSRLTVL.

This clone appeared a single time. The same CDR3 can be traced to other DNA sequences in this sample. The chain is built from TRBV27 and TRBJ2-3; D ambiguous. The CDR3 contains 12 residues. Germline values: CDR1 MNHEY, CDR2 SMNVEV (reference sequence). Trimming left V 6 bases short and J 0 bases short, with 4 bases between. The chain's CDR3 is CASRGSTDTQYF. CDR3 DNA: TGTGCCAGCAGAGGCAGCACAGATACGCAGTATTTT.

The sample holds one count of this clone. This chain links TRBV28 with TRBJ2-1; no clear D. The CDR3 sequence is 15 residues long. Germline V gene data show CDR1 as MDHEN and CDR2 as SYDVKM. V was trimmed by 2 bases and J by 8 bases, leaving 16 bases between them. Here the CDR3 DNA reads TGTGCCAGCAGTTTACGTTTCGGGCGAAGGGATGAGCAGTTCTTC. Residues: CASSLRFGRRDEQFF.

This chain links TRBV2 with TRBJ2-3, with D hard to call. The CDR3 consists of 12 residues. Germline values: CDR1 SNHLY, CDR2 FYNNEI. Trimming shortened V by 4 bases and J by 4 bases, and 6 bases separated the two germline ends. Here the CDR3 reads CASSALPDTQYF. CDR3 bases: TGTGCCAGCAGTGCGCTCCCAGATACGCAGTATTTT.

The V and J genes are TRBV27 and TRBJ1-6, with TRBD1 as a possible D gene (5 bases). Deletions cut 2 bases from V and 5 bases from J, with 7 bases between. Germline loops: CDR1 MNHEY, CDR2 SMNVEV (reference sequence). The CDR3 covers 14 residues. CDR3 sequence reads: CASSLQTDNSPLHF. The CDR3 nucleotides are TGTGCCAGCAGTTTACAGACAGATAATTCACCCCTCCACTTT.

J is TRBJ2-4 and V is TRBV2; 10 bases are shared with TRBD1. The CDR3 runs to 14 residues. Per germline, CDR1 SNHLY and CDR2 FYNNEI. The trim removed 8 bases at V and 11 bases at J, leaving 12 bases unmatched. DNA for the CDR3: TGTGCCAGCCGCCCCGGGACAGGGGCAGGGGTTCAGTACTTC. It is translated as CASRPGTGAGVQYF.